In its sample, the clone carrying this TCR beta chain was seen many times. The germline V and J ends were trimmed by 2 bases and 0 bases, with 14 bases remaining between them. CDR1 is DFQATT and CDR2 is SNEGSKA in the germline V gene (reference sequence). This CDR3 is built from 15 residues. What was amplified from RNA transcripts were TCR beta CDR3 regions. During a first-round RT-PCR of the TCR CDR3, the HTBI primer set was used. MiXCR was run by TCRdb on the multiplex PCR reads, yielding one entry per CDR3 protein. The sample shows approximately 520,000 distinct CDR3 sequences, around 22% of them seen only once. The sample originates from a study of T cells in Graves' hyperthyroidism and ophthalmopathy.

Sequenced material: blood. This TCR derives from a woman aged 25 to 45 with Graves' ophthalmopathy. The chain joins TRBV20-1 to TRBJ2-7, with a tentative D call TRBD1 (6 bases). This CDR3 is CSARSSGTPSYEQYF. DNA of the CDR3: TGCAGTGCTAGATCCAGTGGGACACCCTCCTACGAGCAGTACTTC.